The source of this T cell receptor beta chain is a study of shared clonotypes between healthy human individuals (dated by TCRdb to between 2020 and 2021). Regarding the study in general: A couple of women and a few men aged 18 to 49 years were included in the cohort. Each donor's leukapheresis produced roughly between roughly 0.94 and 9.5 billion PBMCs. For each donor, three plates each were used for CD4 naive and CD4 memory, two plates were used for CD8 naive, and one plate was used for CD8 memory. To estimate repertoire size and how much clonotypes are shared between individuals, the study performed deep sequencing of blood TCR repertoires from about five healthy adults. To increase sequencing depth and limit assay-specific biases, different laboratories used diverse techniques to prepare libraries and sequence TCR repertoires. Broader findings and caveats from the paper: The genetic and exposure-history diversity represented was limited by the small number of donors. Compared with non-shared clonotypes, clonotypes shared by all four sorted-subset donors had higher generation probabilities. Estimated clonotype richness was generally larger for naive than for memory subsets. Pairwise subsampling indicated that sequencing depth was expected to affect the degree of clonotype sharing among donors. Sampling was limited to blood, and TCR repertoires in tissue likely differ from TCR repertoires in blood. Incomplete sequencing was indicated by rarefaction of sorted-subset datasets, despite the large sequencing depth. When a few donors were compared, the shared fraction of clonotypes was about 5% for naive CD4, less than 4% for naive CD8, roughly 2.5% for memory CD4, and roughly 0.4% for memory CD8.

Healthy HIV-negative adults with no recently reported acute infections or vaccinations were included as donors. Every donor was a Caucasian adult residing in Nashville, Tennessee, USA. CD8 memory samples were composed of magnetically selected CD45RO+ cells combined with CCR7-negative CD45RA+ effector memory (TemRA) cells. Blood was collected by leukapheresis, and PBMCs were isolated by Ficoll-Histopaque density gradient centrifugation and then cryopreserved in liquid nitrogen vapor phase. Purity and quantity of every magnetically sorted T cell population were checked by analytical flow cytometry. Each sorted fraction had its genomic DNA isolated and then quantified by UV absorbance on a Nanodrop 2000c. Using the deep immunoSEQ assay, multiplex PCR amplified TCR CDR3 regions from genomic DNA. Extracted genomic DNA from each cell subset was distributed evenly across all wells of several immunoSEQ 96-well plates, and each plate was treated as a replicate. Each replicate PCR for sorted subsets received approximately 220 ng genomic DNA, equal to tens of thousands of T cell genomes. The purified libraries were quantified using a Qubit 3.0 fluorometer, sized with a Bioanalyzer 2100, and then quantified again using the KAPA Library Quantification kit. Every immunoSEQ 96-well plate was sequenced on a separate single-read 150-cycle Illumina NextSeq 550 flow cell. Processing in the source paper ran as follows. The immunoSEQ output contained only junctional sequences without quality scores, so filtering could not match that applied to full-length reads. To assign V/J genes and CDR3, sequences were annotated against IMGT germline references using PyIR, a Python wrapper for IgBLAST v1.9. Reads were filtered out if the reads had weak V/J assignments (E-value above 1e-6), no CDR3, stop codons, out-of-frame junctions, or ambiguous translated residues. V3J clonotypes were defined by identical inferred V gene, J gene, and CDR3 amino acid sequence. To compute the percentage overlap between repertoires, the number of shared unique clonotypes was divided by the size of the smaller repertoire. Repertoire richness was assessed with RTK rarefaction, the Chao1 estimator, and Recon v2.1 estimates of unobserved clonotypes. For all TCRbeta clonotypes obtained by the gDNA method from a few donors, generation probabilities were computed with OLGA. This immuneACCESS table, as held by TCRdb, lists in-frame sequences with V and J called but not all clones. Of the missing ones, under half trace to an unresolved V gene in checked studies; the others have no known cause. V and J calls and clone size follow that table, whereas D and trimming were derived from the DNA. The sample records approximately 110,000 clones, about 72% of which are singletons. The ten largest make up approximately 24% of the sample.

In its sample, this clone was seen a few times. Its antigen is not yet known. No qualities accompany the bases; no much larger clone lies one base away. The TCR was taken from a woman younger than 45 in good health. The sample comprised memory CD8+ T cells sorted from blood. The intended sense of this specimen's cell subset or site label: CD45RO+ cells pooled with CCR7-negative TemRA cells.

The DNA reads TGTGCCAGCAGTTCCACGGGGGGAAAGCCCTACGAGCAGTACTTC. It is translated as CASSSTGGKPYEQYF. In this chain, TRBV28 is recombined with TRBJ2-7, and 7 junction bases match TRBD2. Trimming takes 4 bases off V and 2 bases off J; junction bases not matched to a gene: 8. Taken from cysteine to phenylalanine, the CDR3 has 15 residues. The only DNA kept is the CDR3, 45 bases in frame from the first base. The germline V gene supplies CDR1 MDHEN and CDR2 SYDVKM.